Following are 32 T cell receptor beta chains from one sample sequenced in a study of blood T cell repertoires in COVID-19. Sequencing used immunoSEQ multiplex PCR; TCRdb keeps in-frame clones, though not all of them. The sample has fewer than 85,000 clones; 88% are singletons. Sequencing used peripheral blood. Receptor source: a human donor in a cohort sampled during active COVID-19.

V and J are TRBV19 and TRBJ2-3; 9 positions agree with TRBD1. This CDR3 comprises 15 residues. Trimming at V came to 10 bases and at J to 1 base, leaving 9 bases not matched to a gene. Germline CDR1 and CDR2: LNHDA and SQIVND (reference sequence). This CDR3 reads CATRPGQGRTDTQYF. The CDR3 DNA reads TGTGCCACCCGACCCGGACAGGGGCGCACAGATACGCAGTATTTT.

The chain employs TRBV5-1 and TRBJ2-6; 9 bases agree with TRBD1. Germline CDR1 and CDR2: SGHRS and YFSETQ. The CDR3 has 16 residues. V trimming: 4 bases; J trimming: 2 bases; junction bases outside the gene matches: 4. In DNA, the CDR3 is TGCGCCAGCAGCCGACAGGGGGTTGCTGGGGCCAACGTCCTGACTTTC. Amino acid sequence: CASSRQGVAGANVLTF.

This clone was recorded once. This sequence joins TRBV19 and TRBJ1-5, with a tentative D call TRBD1 (5 bases). V gave up 3 bases and J gave up 8 bases, with 11 bases separating them. Germline V gives CDR1 LNHDA, CDR2 SQIVND (reference sequence). The CDR3 contains 13 residues. CDR3 residues: CASSISRGEPQHF. The CDR3 DNA reads TGTGCCAGTAGTATTTCCCGGGGGGAGCCCCAGCATTTT.

The chain carries TRBV5-1 and TRBJ2-5, with D unresolved. CDR1 and CDR2 (germline): SGHRS, YFSETQ. The V end was cut by 5 bases, the J end by 2 bases, with 13 bases between. The CDR3 sequence is 14 residues long. CDR3 sequence: CASSTNGNQETQYF. CDR3 sequence (DNA): TGCGCCAGCAGTACCAACGGTAATCAAGAGACCCAGTACTTC.

The rearrangement links TRBV4-2 to TRBJ2-3; 7 bases are shared with TRBD2. V shed 0 bases and J 4 bases; nucleotides not matched to a gene: 4. The length of the CDR3 is 15 residues. Germline CDR1 and CDR2: LGHNA and YNFKEQ. CDR3 amino acids: CASSQDAGGSDTQYF. In nucleotides, the CDR3 is TGTGCCAGCAGCCAAGACGCCGGGGGGTCAGATACGCAGTATTTT.

The V and J genes are TRBV3-1 (or the pseudogene TRBV3-2) and TRBJ2-2, with D perhaps TRBD2 (6 bases). The CDR3 covers 15 residues. Germline V lookup: CDR1 LGHDT, CDR2 YNNKEL (reference sequence). Between the trimmed V and J ends, which lost 0 bases and 7 bases, there was a span of 12 bases. CDR3 protein: CASSQESGVDGELFF. In nucleotides, the CDR3 is TGTGCCAGCAGCCAAGAATCGGGGGTAGACGGGGAGCTGTTTTTT.

CDR3 bases: TGTGCCAGCAGCGTAGGTTACAGCGGGGGCCGGGATACGCAGTATTTT. This sequence encodes CASSVGYSGGRDTQYF. This chain links TRBV9 with TRBJ2-3, with 8 positions matching TRBD2. Germline values: CDR1 SGDLS, CDR2 YYNGEE. Unmatched junction bases numbered 9, after V lost 0 bases and J lost 6 bases. This CDR3 has 16 residues.

This clone occurred once. The gene calls are TRBV7-9 and TRBJ1-1; the match to TRBD1 covers 7 bases. Germline V gene lookup returns CDR1 SEHNR and CDR2 FQNEAQ (reference sequence). The V and J ends lost 5 bases and 3 bases, in that order; junction bases with no gene match: 9. The CDR3 has 15 amino acids. CDR3 DNA sequence: TGTGCCAGCAGCCCAGGGGGTACGTTCGACACTGAAGCTTTCTTT. Its protein is CASSPGGTFDTEAFF. The full variable domain, completed using reference TRBV7-9 and TRBJ1-1, is DTGVSQNPRHKITKRGQNVTFRCDPISEHNRLYWYRQTLGQGPEFLTYFQNEAQLEKSRLLSDRFSAERPKGSFSTLEIQRTEQGDSAMYLCASSPGGTFDTEAFFGQGTRLTVV.

V usage is TRBV14 and J usage is TRBJ2-6; D gene unclear. This CDR3 contains 14 residues. The V gene's germline CDR1 is SGHDN and CDR2 FVKESK. With 2 bases removed from V and 1 base from J, the gap between germline ends came to 3 bases. The CDR3 protein is CASSQSSGANVLTF. The CDR3 DNA is TGTGCCAGCAGCCAATCTTCTGGGGCCAACGTCCTGACTTTC.

This sequence joins TRBV6-2 or TRBV6-3 and TRBJ1-5, with 10 positions matching TRBD1. Germline V gives CDR1 MNHEY, CDR2 SVGEGT. Unmatched junction bases numbered 1, after V lost 4 bases and J lost 4 bases. This CDR3 region has 14 residues. The CDR3 here is CASSWTGGNQPQHF. CDR3 DNA: TGTGCCAGCAGTTGGACAGGGGGTAATCAGCCCCAGCATTTT.

The rearrangement uses TRBV7-8 and TRBJ1-1; 8 bases fit TRBD1. The V segment lost 5 bases and the J segment 5 bases; nucleotides outside the gene matches: 10. Germline CDR1 and CDR2: SGHVS and FQNEAQ. CDR3 length equals 15 residues. The CDR3 sequence is CASSAYLTGVTEAFF. In DNA form, the CDR3 reads TGTGCCAGCAGCGCCTACCTGACAGGGGTGACTGAAGCTTTCTTT.

V gene TRBV4-1 combines with J gene TRBJ1-6, with TRBD1 as a possible D gene (5 bases). This CDR3 contains 16 residues. Germline loops: CDR1 MGHRA, CDR2 YSYEKL. The V end was cut by 0 bases, the J end by 7 bases, with 13 bases between. As DNA, the CDR3 is TGCGCCAGCAGCCAAGATGGCTTAGCAGGGAATTCACCCCTCCACTTT. Its protein is CASSQDGLAGNSPLHF.

The chain recombines TRBV9 with TRBJ2-3; D might be TRBD1 (6 bases). The germline gives CDR1 SGDLS, CDR2 YYNGEE. The CDR3 covers 15 residues. Deletions cut 2 bases from V and 2 bases from J, with 12 bases between. The CDR3 sequence: CASSVTRGFTDTQYF. For the CDR3, the DNA is TGTGCCAGCAGCGTTACCAGGGGATTCACAGATACGCAGTATTTT.

V usage is TRBV6-6 and J usage is TRBJ2-7; 7 bases fit TRBD1. Germline trimming cut 5 bases from V and 2 bases from J; bases unmatched to any gene: 9. The germline gives CDR1 MNHNY, CDR2 SVGAGI (reference sequence). The CDR3 contains 15 residues. Written as DNA, the CDR3 is TGTGCCAGCAGTCACCCGGGACAGAGTACCTACGAGCAGTACTTC. This codes for CASSHPGQSTYEQYF.

This rearrangement joins TRBV11-1 to TRBJ2-7; 7 nucleotides match TRBD1. Losses at the gene ends were 2 bases for V and 5 bases for J; bases not matched to a gene: 3. Germline assignment: CDR1 SGHAT and CDR2 FQDESV (reference sequence). This CDR3 comprises 13 residues. CDR3 in amino acids: CASSLTDRDEQYF. The CDR3 DNA is TGTGCCAGCAGCTTAACCGACAGGGACGAGCAGTACTTC.

This clone was seen only a few times. The V and J genes are TRBV7-2 and TRBJ1-2, with unresolved D. Germline lookup yields CDR1 SGHTA and CDR2 FQGNSA. V was shortened by 1 base and J by 4 bases, with 10 bases between the two germline ends. This CDR3 contains 14 residues. CDR3 sequence reads: CASSLESPGYGYTF. The CDR3 DNA reads TGTGCCAGCAGCTTAGAAAGCCCTGGCTATGGCTACACCTTC.

The chain combines TRBV19 with TRBJ1-5; the match to TRBD1 covers 7 bases. Per germline, CDR1 LNHDA and CDR2 SQIVND (reference sequence). This CDR3 region has 19 residues. V shed 7 bases and J 4 bases; nucleotides not matched to a gene: 22. The DNA of the CDR3 is TGTGCCAGTAATCCGAGGGGGCCAGGCCATAATACCTTAAATCAGCCCCAGCATTTT. It is translated as CASNPRGPGHNTLNQPQHF.

The chain is built from TRBV24-1 and TRBJ2-1, with TRBD1 matching 8 bases. Germline V gene data show CDR1 as KGHDR and CDR2 as SFDVKD. This CDR3 region has 15 residues. V trimming: 6 bases; J trimming: 4 bases; junction bases outside the gene matches: 7. CDR3 in DNA: TGTGCCACCAGTATCGGACAGGGCGGGTACAATGAGCAGTTCTTC. Translating gives CATSIGQGGYNEQFF.

The chain is built from TRBV7-9 and TRBJ1-5; D gene unclear. V lost 1 base and J lost 5, with 12 bases in between. The CDR3 covers 15 residues. Germline V gene sequence: CDR1 SEHNR, CDR2 FQNEAQ (reference sequence). This CDR3 reads CASSLDVGVDQPQHF. CDR3 bases: TGTGCCAGCAGCTTAGACGTCGGGGTCGATCAGCCCCAGCATTTT.

The rearrangement links TRBV11-2 to TRBJ1-4; D not resolved. Trimming pared 6 bases from V and 6 bases from J, leaving 17 bases between. Germline V gives CDR1 SGHAT, CDR2 FQNNGV. CDR3 length: 15 amino acids. The CDR3 loop reads CASRPGLRSDEKLFF. CDR3 nucleotide sequence: TGTGCCAGCAGGCCCGGACTGAGGTCGGATGAAAAACTGTTTTTT.

The rearrangement joins TRBV5-1 to TRBJ2-7, with a weak D call TRBD1 (6 bases). There are 14 residues in the CDR3. V shed 2 bases and J shed 6 bases, with 15 bases lying between them. CDR1 SGHRS and CDR2 YFSETQ come from the germline V gene. CDR3 residues: CASSLGGRRVEQYF. The CDR3 DNA follows: TGCGCCAGCAGCTTAGGGGGAAGGCGAGTCGAGCAGTACTTC.

The chain couples TRBV6-2 or TRBV6-3 to TRBJ2-3; the D gene is possibly TRBD2 (6 bases). Looked up from germline, CDR1 is MNHEY and CDR2 is SVGEGT. V was pared by 5 bases and J by 6 bases, with 9 bases between. There are 12 residues in the CDR3. CDR3 in amino acids: CASSRGRDTQYF. CDR3 sequence (DNA): TGTGCCAGCAGTCGAGGGAGGGATACGCAGTATTTT.

V gene TRBV7-9 combines with J gene TRBJ1-1; the D gene is possibly TRBD1 (6 bases). The CDR3 contains 15 residues. Per the germline V gene, CDR1 is SEHNR and CDR2 is FQNEAQ (reference sequence). Trimming removed 5 bases from V and 1 base from J, with 14 bases in between. CDR3 sequence (DNA): TGTGCCAGCAGCCATCGGACAGCGCAGAACACTGAAGCTTTCTTT. Its protein is CASSHRTAQNTEAFF. Complete variable domain (other parts from reference TRBV7-9 and TRBJ1-1): DTGVSQNPRHKITKRGQNVTFRCDPISEHNRLYWYRQTLGQGPEFLTYFQNEAQLEKSRLLSDRFSAERPKGSFSTLEIQRTEQGDSAMYLCASSHRTAQNTEAFFGQGTRLTVV.

The chain is built from TRBV5-8 and TRBJ1-1; D is possibly TRBD1 (6 bases). Germline V gives CDR1 SGHTS, CDR2 YDEGEE. Trimming took off 4 bases at V and 1 base at J, with 11 bases between the two ends. CDR3 length: 14 amino acids. CDR3 nucleotide sequence: TGTGCCAGCAGCCGCCGACAGGCGAACACTGAAGCTTTCTTT. Translation: CASSRRQANTEAFF.

V usage is TRBV2 and J usage is TRBJ2-4; D possibly corresponds to TRBD2 (5 bases). V gave up 2 bases and J gave up 3 bases, with 11 bases separating them. CDR3 length: 15 residues. Per germline, CDR1 SNHLY and CDR2 FYNNEI. CDR3 sequence (DNA): TGTGCCAGCAGTGAATCGCGGGTTGGCAAAAACATTCAGTACTTC. This sequence encodes CASSESRVGKNIQYF.

This clone appeared once. V is TRBV5-1 and J is TRBJ2-1; perhaps TRBD2 as D (6 bases). Germline V gene sequence: CDR1 SGHRS, CDR2 YFSETQ. There are 15 residues in the CDR3. V was pared by 0 bases and J by 4 bases, with 11 bases between. CDR3 in amino acids: CASSLVPGVYNEQFF. The CDR3 bases are TGCGCCAGCAGCTTGGTGCCGGGAGTATACAATGAGCAGTTCTTC.

This clone has only one observation. The rearrangement joins TRBV4-1 to TRBJ2-2; 15 nucleotides agree with TRBD2. In germline, CDR1 is MGHRA, CDR2 YSYEKL. This CDR3 is 20 amino acids long. The trim removed 2 bases at V and 3 bases at J, leaving 10 bases unmatched. CDR3 DNA sequence: TGCGCCAGCAGCCAACGACGAGGACTAGCGGGGGGGTCGGACACCGGGGAGCTGTTTTTT. Amino acids: CASSQRRGLAGGSDTGELFF.

The chain combines TRBV19 with TRBJ1-1, with 10 bases matching TRBD1. In germline, CDR1 is LNHDA, CDR2 SQIVND (reference sequence). V dropped 5 bases and J dropped 2; count of bases not matched to a gene: 5. The CDR3 loop spans 15 amino acids. As DNA, the CDR3 is TGTGCCAGTAGTTTCCGACAGGGGGCCAACACTGAAGCTTTCTTT. Protein: CASSFRQGANTEAFF.

J is TRBJ1-5 and V is TRBV19; no firm D call. The CDR3 totals 15 residues. The V gene lost 3 bases and the J gene lost 2 bases, with 11 bases spanning the gap. Per germline, CDR1 LNHDA and CDR2 SQIVND (reference sequence). The CDR3 sequence: CASSISGLRNQPQHF. CDR3 in DNA: TGTGCCAGTAGTATTTCGGGTCTTCGCAATCAGCCCCAGCATTTT. The variable domain in full, completed from reference TRBV19 and TRBJ1-5, reads DGGITQSPKYLFRKEGQNVTLSCEQNLNHDAMYWYRQDPGQGLRLIYYSQIVNDFQKGDIAEGYSVSREKKESFPLTVTSAQKNPTAFYLCASSISGLRNQPQHFGDGTRLSIL.

The V and J genes are TRBV19 and TRBJ2-3, with TRBD2 identical over 9 bases. Per germline, CDR1 LNHDA and CDR2 SQIVND (reference sequence). This CDR3 contains 15 residues. J lost 4 bases, V lost 2 bases, and 4 bases had no gene match. CDR3 sequence: CASSIPSGASDTQYF. The DNA for the CDR3 is TGTGCCAGTAGTATACCTAGCGGGGCATCAGATACGCAGTATTTT.

This clone was recorded only once. This chain joins TRBV28 and TRBJ2-4; D is unclear. Trimming cost V 3 bases and J 10 bases, with 19 bases left between them. The length of the CDR3 is 15 residues. Per germline, CDR1 MDHEN and CDR2 SYDVKM. The CDR3 DNA follows: TGTGCCAGCAGTTTTTCCCCAGGCCCTGTTGGGATTCAGTACTTC. Translation gives CASSFSPGPVGIQYF.

The chain uses TRBV30 and TRBJ2-7, with a possible D match to TRBD2 (6 bases). The CDR3 is made up of 13 amino acids. Germline V gives CDR1 GTSNPN, CDR2 SVGIG (reference sequence). V lost 4 bases and J lost 0, with 10 bases in between. The CDR3 region is CAWKRVSSYEQYF. As DNA, the CDR3 is TGTGCCTGGAAGCGGGTCAGCTCCTACGAGCAGTACTTC. The full variable domain, with the rest looked up from reference TRBV30 and TRBJ2-7, is SQTIHQWPATLVQPVGSPLSLECTVEGTSNPNLYWYRQAAGRGLQLLFYSVGIGQISSEVPQNLSASRPQDRQFILSSKKLLLSDSGFYLCAWKRVSSYEQYFGPGTRLTVT.